This T cell receptor beta chain is drawn from a study of blood T cell repertoires in COVID-19. Across the whole study: The United States, Italy and Spain supplied acute and convalescent COVID-19 samples. Sample material is recorded as cDNA or gDNA derived from T cells, B-cell-depleted T cells, or PBMCs.

In the original analysis: Scientists estimated how many nucleated cells there were by amplifying reference gene primers. The assay was immunoSEQ multiplex PCR, and TCRdb's table has in-frame clones only and misses some. V, J and clone size derive from that table, while D and trimming were established from the DNA sequence. Here the sample spans more than 100,000 clones, approximately 81% being singletons. CDR1 is MDHEN and CDR2 is SYDVKM in the germline V gene. Deletions cut 6 bases from V and 7 bases from J, with 13 bases between. This CDR3 comprises 12 residues. The chain combines TRBV28 with TRBJ2-7; D uncertain. What was sequenced was peripheral blood. The source is a woman aged 55-70 years with active or convalescent COVID-19. The CDR3 loop is CASSLLVTEQYF. DNA of the CDR3: TGTGCCAGCAGCCTTTTAGTTACTGAGCAGTACTTC.